This entry features one T cell receptor beta chain sequence. No antigen is known for it. The data stem from a study of CD8 T cells in Susac syndrome. Germline CDR1 SQVTM, CDR2 ANQGSEA. The CDR3 runs 13 residues. V lost 0 bases to trimming and J lost 3 bases; unmatched junction nucleotides: 2. The CD8+ and CD4+ T cells were negatively isolated, with the TEMRA cells enriched by FACS. It was with random hexamers that about 0.45 to 1 ug RNA was reverse transcribed. In TCRdb, the immunoSEQ multiplex PCR reads were re-called with MiXCR into one record per CDR3 protein. The sample shows 100,000 to 150,000 distinct CDR3 sequences, about 95% of them seen only once. Overall study findings and caveats: Clonal expansion of CD8+ cells in Susac peaked in TEMRA cells (and in active patients).

The specimen was CD8+ T cells from PBMCs. This rearrangement joins TRBV29-1 to TRBJ2-7; 7 bases are shared with TRBD1. This TCR was sampled from a human donor with Susac syndrome. This chain's CDR3 is CSVEDQGDYEQYF. Here the CDR3 DNA reads TGCAGCGTTGAAGATCAGGGGGACTACGAGCAGTACTTC.